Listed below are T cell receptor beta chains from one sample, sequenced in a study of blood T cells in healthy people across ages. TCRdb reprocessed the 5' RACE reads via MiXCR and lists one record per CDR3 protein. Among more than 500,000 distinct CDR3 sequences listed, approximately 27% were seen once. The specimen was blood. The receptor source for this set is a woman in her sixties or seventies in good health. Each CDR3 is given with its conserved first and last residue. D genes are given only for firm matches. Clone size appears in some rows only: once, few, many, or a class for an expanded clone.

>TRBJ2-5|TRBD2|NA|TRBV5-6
CASSPLAGTRETQYF
TGTGCCAGCAGCCCGCTAGCGGGGACCCGAGAGACCCAGTACTTC
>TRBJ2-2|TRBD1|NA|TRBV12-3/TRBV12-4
CASLTGDTGELFF
TGTGCCAGTTTAACAGGGGACACCGGGGAGCTGTTTTTT
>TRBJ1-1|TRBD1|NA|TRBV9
CASSAWTGQNTEAFF
TGTGCCAGCAGCGCCTGGACAGGGCAGAACACTGAAGCTTTCTTT
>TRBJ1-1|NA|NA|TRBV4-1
CASSPGGHLNTEAFF
TGCGCCAGCAGCCCTGGGGGACACCTGAACACTGAAGCTTTCTTT
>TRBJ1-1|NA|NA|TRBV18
CASSWMNTEAFF
TGTGCCAGCTCATGGATGAACACTGAAGCTTTCTTT
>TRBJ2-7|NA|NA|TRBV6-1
CASSETYYEQYF
TGTGCCAGCAGTGAAACCTACTACGAGCAGTACTTC
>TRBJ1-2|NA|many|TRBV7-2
CASSLNAGGYGYTF
TGTGCCAGCAGCTTAAACGCGGGGGGCTATGGCTACACCTTC
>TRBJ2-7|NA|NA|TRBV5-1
CASSPSRTNIYEQYF
TGCGCCAGCAGCCCCTCGAGGACAAACATCTACGAGCAGTACTTC
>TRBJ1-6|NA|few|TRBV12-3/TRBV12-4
CASSYDRNSPLHF
TGTGCCAGCAGTTACGATCGGAATTCACCCCTCCACTTT
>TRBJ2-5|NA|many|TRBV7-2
CASSLAHYAAGQETQYF
TGTGCCAGCAGCTTAGCCCACTATGCAGCGGGCCAAGAGACCCAGTACTTC
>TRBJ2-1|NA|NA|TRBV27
CASTVSGPSGSEQFF
TGTGCCAGCACCGTCAGCGGCCCCTCGGGCAGTGAGCAGTTCTTC
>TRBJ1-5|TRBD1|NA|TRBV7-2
CASSLLAGGSNQPQHF
TGTGCCAGCAGCTTACTGGCAGGGGGTAGCAATCAGCCCCAGCATTTT
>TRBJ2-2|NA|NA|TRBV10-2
CASSDGAQTGELFF
TGCGCCAGCAGTGATGGGGCGCAAACCGGGGAGCTGTTTTTT
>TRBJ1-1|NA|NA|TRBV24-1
CATSKGMVDTEAFF
TGTGCCACCAGTAAGGGGATGGTAGACACTGAAGCTTTCTTT
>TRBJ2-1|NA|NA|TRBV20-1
CSAKPGTNEQFF
TGCAGTGCCAAGCCCGGGACTAATGAGCAGTTCTTC
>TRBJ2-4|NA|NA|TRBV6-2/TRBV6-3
CASRLYIQYF
TGTGCCAGCAGATTGTACATTCAGTACTTC
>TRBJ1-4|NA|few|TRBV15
CATSRETRAYEKLFF
TGTGCCACCAGCAGAGAGACCAGGGCTTATGAAAAACTGTTTTTT
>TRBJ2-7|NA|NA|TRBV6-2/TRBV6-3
CASSYSRVGYEQYF
TGTGCCAGCAGTTACTCTAGGGTTGGCTACGAGCAGTACTTC
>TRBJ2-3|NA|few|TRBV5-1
CASSLARSPDTQYF
TGCGCCAGCAGCTTGGCTAGATCCCCAGATACGCAGTATTTT
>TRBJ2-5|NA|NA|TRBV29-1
CSVEYASYGETQYF
TGCAGCGTTGAGTATGCTAGCTATGGGGAGACCCAGTACTTC
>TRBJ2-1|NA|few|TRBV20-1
CSASGGQRSYNEQFF
TGCAGTGCTAGCGGGGGACAACGCTCCTACAATGAGCAGTTCTTC
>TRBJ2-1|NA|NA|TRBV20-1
CSARVRQSNSYNEQFF
TGCAGTGCTAGAGTGAGACAGAGCAACTCCTACAATGAGCAGTTCTTC
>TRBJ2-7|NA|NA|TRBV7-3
CASSQFPGTGWAGEQYF
TGTGCCAGCAGCCAATTCCCTGGGACTGGATGGGCTGGCGAGCAGTACTTC
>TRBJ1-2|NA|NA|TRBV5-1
CASSLVSGRRNYGYTF
TGCGCCAGCAGCTTGGTCTCAGGACGCAGGAACTATGGCTACACCTTC